This paragraph covers one TCR beta chain sequence. These data originate in a study of cytomegalovirus exposure and HLA in healthy donors. Germline loops: CDR1 MGHRA, CDR2 YSYEKL. V trimming: 1 base; J trimming: 2 bases; junction bases outside the gene matches: 7. CDR3 length equals 17 residues. PCR amplification relied on 60 Vbeta primers (plus 13 Jbeta primers). Using immunoSEQ multiplex PCR, the repertoire was profiled, and TCRdb retains in-frame clones only, with some absent. The top ten clones hold roughly 2.9% of a sample with roughly 67,000 clones, roughly 80% of them seen once. The receptor comes from a woman in her thirties in good health and CMV-seronegative. The chain employs TRBV4-1 and TRBJ2-3; TRBD2 agrees at 9 bases. The sample comprised PBMCs. CDR3 loop: CASSQVVSGGSTDTQYF. The CDR3, as DNA: TGCGCCAGCAGCCAAGTAGTAAGCGGGGGGTCCACAGATACGCAGTATTTT.